A selection of T cell receptor beta chains follows, all from one sample in a study of T cells in Graves' hyperthyroidism and ophthalmopathy. From the multiplex PCR reads, TCRdb called clonotypes with MiXCR, one entry per CDR3 protein. The table has some 460,000 distinct CDR3 sequences, roughly 14% seen once. Sequenced material: blood. The origin of the receptors is a woman under 30 with Graves' hyperthyroidism. The conserved cysteine and the conserved F or W are not part of the CDR3 here.

V gene	CDR3 protein
TRBV2	ARSRDSAAEAF
TRBV4-1	ASSLEGRERTDTQY
TRBV27	AAGDQTAWYGYT
TRBV12-3/TRBV12-4	ASKRGGHEQY
TRBV6-4	ASSDGQGPNEQF
TRBV5-1	ASSPRQVSNTEAF
TRBV12-3/TRBV12-4	ASSPDRGGSYNEQY
TRBV15	ATSAGRVGGYT
TRBV20-1	SAPTSGVPSLTDTQY
TRBV5-1	ASSGRRGGQETQY
TRBV5-8	ASSRLVGPNTGELF
TRBV11-2	ASRNRLNEQF
TRBV7-2	ASSSGLAGGRGELF
TRBV2	ASSETSRNEQF
TRBV6-4	ASSEGTGGPGETQY
TRBV3-1	ASSQGRQGPAGNTIY
TRBV12-3/TRBV12-4	ASSEGTGRADTQY
TRBV4-1	ASSQGPRDNLYGYT